This T cell receptor (beta chain) was profiled in a study of breast tumors, draining lymph nodes, adjacent tissues. This CDR3 is built from 16 residues. After removal of 1 base from V and 6 bases from J, the junction contained 7 bases not matched to a gene. CDR1 is KGHDR and CDR2 is SFDVKD in the germline V gene. TCRdb re-derived calls from the multiplex PCR reads in MiXCR, one entry per CDR3 protein. The table includes 50,000 to 85,000 distinct CDR3 sequences, around two fifths detected once. Findings and caveats of the study: Findings are consistent with lymph node origin and intratumoral expansion of most tumor T cells. That most tumor T cells come from lymph nodes remained unproven. Tumor TCR diversity was below lymph nodes but above nontumor tissue. Compared with basal-like, luminal-like tumors shared significantly more repertoire with nontumor tissue.

Worth noting for this clonotype: The antigen is undetermined.

The sample comprised breast tumor tissue. The TCR was taken from a female donor with breast cancer. Some clones in this sample may be carry-over from other donors' samples. The chain couples TRBV24-1 to TRBJ1-5; 8 bases fit TRBD1. CDR3 DNA sequence: TGTGCCACCAGTGATTTACAATGGACAGGGATTCAGCCCCAGCATTTT. Its translation is CATSDLQWTGIQPQHF.